The entry that follows covers one T cell receptor beta chain sequence. Its target is unknown. The data were taken from a study of OX40 agonist ivuxolimab in advanced cancers. Looking at the study overall: A male proportion of approximately 80% was recorded, with mean age about 54 years and range roughly 23 to 79.

CDR3 length: 14 residues. V was cut by 5 bases and J by 5 bases, with 15 bases left in between. Looked up from germline, CDR1 is LNHNV and CDR2 is YYDKDF (reference sequence). Study-wide findings and caveats: Researchers report that CD8+ T cells had, on average, more expanded clones than CD4+. Partial responders receiving 0.1-3.0 mg/kg showed among the lowest clonal expansion.

Measured with immunoSEQ multiplex PCR; TCRdb has only the in-frame clones, and not every one. The sample has over 85,000 clones; approximately 89% are singletons. This TCR was recovered from an adult with an advanced solid tumor such as melanoma, head and neck, liver or kidney cancer. The sample in question was CD4+ or CD8+ T cells sorted from blood, obtained in a trial of the OX40 agonist ivuxolimab. This sequence joins TRBV15 and TRBJ1-1; D might be TRBD1 (6 bases). The CDR3 loop is CATSSTGSVTEAFF. In DNA form, the CDR3 reads TGTGCCACCAGCTCCACAGGGTCCGTGACTGAAGCTTTCTTT. Full variable domain (missing parts from reference TRBV15 and TRBJ1-1): DAMVIQNPRYQVTQFGKPVTLSCSQTLNHNVMYWYQQKSSQAPKLLFHYYDKDFNNEADTPDNFQSRRPNTSFCFLDIRSPGLGDTAMYLCATSSTGSVTEAFFGQGTRLTVV.